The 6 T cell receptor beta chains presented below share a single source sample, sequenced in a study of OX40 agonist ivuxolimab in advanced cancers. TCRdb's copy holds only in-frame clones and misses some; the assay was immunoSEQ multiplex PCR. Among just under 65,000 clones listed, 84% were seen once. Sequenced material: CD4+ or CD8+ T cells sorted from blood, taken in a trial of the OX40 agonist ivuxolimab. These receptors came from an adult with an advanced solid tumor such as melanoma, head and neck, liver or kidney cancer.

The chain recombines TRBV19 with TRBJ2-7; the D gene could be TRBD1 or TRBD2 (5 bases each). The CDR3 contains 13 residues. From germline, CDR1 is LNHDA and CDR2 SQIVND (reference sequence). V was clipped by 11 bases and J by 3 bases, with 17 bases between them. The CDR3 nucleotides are TGTGCCTCGAGAGGGCAGGGTTTCTACGAGCAGTACTTC. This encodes CASRGQGFYEQYF.

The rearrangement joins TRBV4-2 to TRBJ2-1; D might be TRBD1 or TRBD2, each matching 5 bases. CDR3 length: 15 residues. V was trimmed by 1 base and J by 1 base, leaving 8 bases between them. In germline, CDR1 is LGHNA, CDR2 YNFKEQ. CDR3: CASSQGGTSYNEQFF. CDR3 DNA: TGTGCCAGCAGCCAAGGAGGGACGTCCTACAATGAGCAGTTCTTC.

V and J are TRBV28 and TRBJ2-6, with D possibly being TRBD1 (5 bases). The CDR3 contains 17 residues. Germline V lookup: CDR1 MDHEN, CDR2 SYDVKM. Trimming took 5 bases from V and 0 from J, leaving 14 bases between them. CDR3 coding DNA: TGTGCCAGCAGTCCTTGGGGCTCCCACTCTGGGGCCAACGTCCTGACTTTC. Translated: CASSPWGSHSGANVLTF. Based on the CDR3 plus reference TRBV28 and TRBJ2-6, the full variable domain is DVKVTQSSRYLVKRTGEKVFLECVQDMDHENMFWYRQDPGLGLRLIYFSYDVKMKEKGDIPEGYSVSREKKERFSLILESASTNQTSMYLCASSPWGSHSGANVLTFGAGSRLTVL.

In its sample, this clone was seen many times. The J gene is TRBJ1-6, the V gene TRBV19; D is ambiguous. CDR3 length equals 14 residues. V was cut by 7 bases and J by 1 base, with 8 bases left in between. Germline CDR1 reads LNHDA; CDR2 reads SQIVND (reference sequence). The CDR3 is CASIGESYNSPLHF. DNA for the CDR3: TGTGCCAGTATCGGCGAATCCTATAATTCACCCCTCCACTTT.

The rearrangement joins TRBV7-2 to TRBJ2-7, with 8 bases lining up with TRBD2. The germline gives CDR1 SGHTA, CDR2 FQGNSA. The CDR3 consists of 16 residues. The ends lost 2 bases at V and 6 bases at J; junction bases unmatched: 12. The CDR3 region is CASSLLGLGAGGEQYF. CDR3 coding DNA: TGTGCCAGCAGCTTATTAGGTCTAGGGGCGGGGGGCGAGCAGTACTTC. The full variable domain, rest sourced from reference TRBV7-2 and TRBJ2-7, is GAGVSQSPSNKVTEKGKDVELRCDPISGHTALYWYRQSLGQGLEFLIYFQGNSAPDKSGLPSDRFSAERTGGSVSTLTIQRTQQEDSAVYLCASSLLGLGAGGEQYFGPGTRLTVT.

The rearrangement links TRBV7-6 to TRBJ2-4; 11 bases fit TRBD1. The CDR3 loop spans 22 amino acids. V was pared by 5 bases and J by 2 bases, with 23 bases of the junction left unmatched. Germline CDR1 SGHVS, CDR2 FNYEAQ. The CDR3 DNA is TGTGCCAGCAGCCGCGTTATTGGCCACGGACAGGGGGCGGCTTACACCAAAAACATTCAGTACTTC. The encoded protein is CASSRVIGHGQGAAYTKNIQYF.